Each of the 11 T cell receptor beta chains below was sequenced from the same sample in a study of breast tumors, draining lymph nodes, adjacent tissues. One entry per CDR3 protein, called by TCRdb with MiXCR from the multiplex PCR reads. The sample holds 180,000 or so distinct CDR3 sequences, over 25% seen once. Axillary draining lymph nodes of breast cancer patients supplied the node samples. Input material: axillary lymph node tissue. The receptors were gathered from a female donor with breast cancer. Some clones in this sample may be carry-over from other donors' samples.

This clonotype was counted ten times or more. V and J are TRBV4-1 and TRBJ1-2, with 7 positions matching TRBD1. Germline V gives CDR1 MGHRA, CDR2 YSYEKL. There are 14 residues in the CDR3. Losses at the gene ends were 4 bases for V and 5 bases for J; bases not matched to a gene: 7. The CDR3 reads CASSPRQGGYGYTF. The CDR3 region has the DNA TGCGCCAGCAGCCCCCGCCAGGGGGGTTATGGCTACACCTTC.

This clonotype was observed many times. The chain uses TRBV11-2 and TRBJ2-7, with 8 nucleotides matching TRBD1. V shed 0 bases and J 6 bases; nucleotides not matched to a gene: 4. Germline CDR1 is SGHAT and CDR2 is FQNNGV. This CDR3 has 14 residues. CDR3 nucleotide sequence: TGTGCCAGCAGCTTAGATCCAGGGGGCGTCGAGCAGTACTTC. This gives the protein CASSLDPGGVEQYF. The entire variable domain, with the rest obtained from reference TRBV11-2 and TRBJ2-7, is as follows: EAGVAQSPRYKIIEKRQSVAFWCNPISGHATLYWYQQILGQGPKLLIQFQNNGVVDDSQLPKDRFSAERLKGVDSTLKIQPAKLEDSAVYLCASSLDPGGVEQYFGPGTRLTVT.

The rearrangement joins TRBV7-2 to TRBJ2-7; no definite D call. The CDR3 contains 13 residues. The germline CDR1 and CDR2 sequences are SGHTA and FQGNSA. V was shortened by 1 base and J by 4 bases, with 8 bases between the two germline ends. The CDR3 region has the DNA TGTGCCAGCAGCTTAGGAGTGGGGTACGAGCAGTACTTC. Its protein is CASSLGVGYEQYF.

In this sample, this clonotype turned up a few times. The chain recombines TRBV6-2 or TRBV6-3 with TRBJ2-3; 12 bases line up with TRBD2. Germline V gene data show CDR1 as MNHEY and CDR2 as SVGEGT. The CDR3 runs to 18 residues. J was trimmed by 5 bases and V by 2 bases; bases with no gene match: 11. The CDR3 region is CASSYLPRLAGGLDTQYF. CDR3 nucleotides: TGTGCCAGCAGTTACCTTCCACGGCTAGCGGGGGGGCTAGATACGCAGTATTTT.

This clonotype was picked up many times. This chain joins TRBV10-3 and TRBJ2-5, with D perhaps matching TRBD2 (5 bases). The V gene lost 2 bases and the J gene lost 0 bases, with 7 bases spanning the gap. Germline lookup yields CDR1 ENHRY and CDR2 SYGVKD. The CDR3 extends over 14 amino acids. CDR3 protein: CAISEGEYQETQYF. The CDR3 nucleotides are TGTGCCATCAGTGAGGGGGAGTACCAAGAGACCCAGTACTTC.

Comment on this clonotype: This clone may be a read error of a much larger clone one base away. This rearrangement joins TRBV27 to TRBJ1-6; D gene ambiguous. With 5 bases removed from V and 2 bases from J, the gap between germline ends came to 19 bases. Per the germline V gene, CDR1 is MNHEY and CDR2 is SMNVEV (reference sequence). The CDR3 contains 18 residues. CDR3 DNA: TGTGCCAGCAGTGCTAAGGTCGACTGGAGCCCCTATAATTCACCCCTCCACTTT. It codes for CASSAKVDWSPYNSPLHF.

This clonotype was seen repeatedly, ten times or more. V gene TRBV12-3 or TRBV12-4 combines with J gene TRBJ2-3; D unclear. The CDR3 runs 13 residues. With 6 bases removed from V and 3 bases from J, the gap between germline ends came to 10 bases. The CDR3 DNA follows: TGTGCCAGCAGCCGCTCCGGTACAGATACGCAGTATTTT. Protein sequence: CASSRSGTDTQYF.

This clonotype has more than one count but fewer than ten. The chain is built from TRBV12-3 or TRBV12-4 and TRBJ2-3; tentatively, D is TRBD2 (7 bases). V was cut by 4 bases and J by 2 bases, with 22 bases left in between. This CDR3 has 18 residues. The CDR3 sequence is CASSWGGTALQTTDTQYF. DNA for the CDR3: TGTGCCAGCAGTTGGGGGGGCACTGCCCTCCAGACCACAGATACGCAGTATTTT.

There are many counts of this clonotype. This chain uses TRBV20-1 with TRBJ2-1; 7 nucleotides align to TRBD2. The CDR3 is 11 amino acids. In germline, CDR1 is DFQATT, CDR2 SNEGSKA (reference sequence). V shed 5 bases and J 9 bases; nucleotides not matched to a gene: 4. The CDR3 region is CSAPSGAEQFF. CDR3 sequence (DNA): TGCAGTGCTCCCAGCGGGGCTGAGCAGTTCTTC.

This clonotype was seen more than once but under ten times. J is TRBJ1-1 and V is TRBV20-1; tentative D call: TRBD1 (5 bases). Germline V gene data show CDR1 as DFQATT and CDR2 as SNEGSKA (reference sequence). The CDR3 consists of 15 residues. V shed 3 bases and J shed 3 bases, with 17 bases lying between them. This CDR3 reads CSASGAPSLDTEAFF. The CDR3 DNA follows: TGCAGTGCTAGTGGGGCCCCAAGTCTGGACACTGAAGCTTTCTTT.

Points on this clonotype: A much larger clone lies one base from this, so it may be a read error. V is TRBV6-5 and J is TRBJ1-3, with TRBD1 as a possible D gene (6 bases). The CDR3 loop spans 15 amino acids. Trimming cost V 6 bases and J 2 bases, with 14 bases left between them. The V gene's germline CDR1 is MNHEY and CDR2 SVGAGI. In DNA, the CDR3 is TGTGCCAGCAGCCCCGACAGGTCACCTGGAAACACCATATATTTT. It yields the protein CASSPDRSPGNTIYF.